Shown below are 14 T cell receptor beta chains from a single sample sequenced in a study of blood T cell repertoires in COVID-19. The table came from immunoSEQ multiplex PCR; TCRdb's copy has only in-frame clones and leaves some out. Of 20,000 or so clones in the sample, about 89% are singletons; the top ten hold about 5.2%. What was sequenced was peripheral blood. These receptor sequences come from a man over 45 with active COVID-19.

The V gene is TRBV30, the J gene TRBJ1-2, with a weak D call TRBD1 (6 bases). Trimming stripped 3 bases from V and 3 bases from J, with 17 bases between. The CDR3 has 15 residues. Germline assignment: CDR1 GTSNPN and CDR2 SVGIG (reference sequence). The CDR3 region is CAWRPVQGPYYGYTF. CDR3 nucleotides: TGTGCCTGGAGACCCGTACAGGGACCCTACTATGGCTACACCTTC.

The chain combines TRBV18 with TRBJ1-3; TRBD1 matches at 7 bases. Germline V gene data show CDR1 as KGHSH and CDR2 as LQKENI. V lost 5 bases, J lost 4 bases, and 2 bases stayed unmatched. This CDR3 is 13 amino acids long. CDR3 nucleotide sequence: TGTGCCAGCTCATCGGACAGGGGAAACACCATATATTTT. This codes for CASSSDRGNTIYF.

The chain employs TRBV6-5 and TRBJ2-7, with TRBD2 matching 7 bases. The CDR3 length is 15 residues. Trimming removed 11 bases from V and 0 bases from J; junction bases left unmatched: 13. Germline loops: CDR1 MNHEY, CDR2 SVGAGI. CDR3 DNA: TGTGCCTCCCAAGAAGGGGCTAGCGGCTCCTACGAGCAGTACTTC. It codes for CASQEGASGSYEQYF.

This clone occurred once. CDR3 in DNA: TGTGCCACCAGTGATCAACAGGATCCCACAGATACGCAGTATTTT. As protein: CATSDQQDPTDTQYF. The chain couples TRBV24-1 to TRBJ2-3, with D possibly TRBD1 on 5 matching bases. From germline, CDR1 is KGHDR and CDR2 SFDVKD. Between the trimmed V and J ends, which lost 3 bases and 2 bases, there was a span of 11 bases. The CDR3 consists of 15 residues.

This chain uses TRBV7-3 with TRBJ2-1, with 13 bases identical to TRBD2. Germline-derived CDR1 and CDR2 are SGHTA and FQGTGA. The CDR3 length is 14 residues. The V segment lost 3 bases and the J segment 11 bases; nucleotides outside the gene matches: 4. CDR3 residues: CASSFGTSGTQQFF. As DNA, the CDR3 is TGTGCCAGCAGCTTCGGGACTAGCGGGACTCAGCAGTTCTTC.

The V gene is TRBV6-5, the J gene TRBJ2-7; 7 bases fit TRBD2. CDR1 is MNHEY and CDR2 is SVGAGI in the germline V gene. The CDR3 has 15 amino acids. With 6 bases clipped from V and 1 base from J, the junction kept 9 bases outside the gene matches. For the CDR3, the DNA is TGTGCCAGCAGCGTTGGCGGGGGACTATCCTACGAGCAGTACTTC. Its protein is CASSVGGGLSYEQYF.

This clone was observed a few times. The rearrangement uses TRBV28 and TRBJ1-2, with D possibly being TRBD1 (6 bases). This CDR3 is 17 amino acids long. Germline CDR1 reads MDHEN; CDR2 reads SYDVKM. The V end was cut by 2 bases, the J end by 2 bases, with 18 bases between. CDR3 in DNA: TGTGCCAGCAGTTTAACCGGGAGGGGCGGGGGCAACTATGGCTACACCTTC. Its translation: CASSLTGRGGGNYGYTF.

This chain's CDR3 is CASTLCLFEQYF. The CDR3 bases are TGTGCCAGCACCCTTTGTTTATTCGAGCAGTACTTC. V usage is TRBV21-1 and J usage is TRBJ2-7; the listed D gene, TRBD2, was not tested against the DNA. TRBV21-1 constitutes a pseudogene. This CDR3 is built from 12 residues.

The chain carries TRBV12-3 or TRBV12-4 and TRBJ2-5, with D unclear. The V and J ends lost 6 bases and 14 bases respectively, with 19 bases between them. The CDR3 runs to 12 residues. In nucleotides, the CDR3 is TGTGCCAGCAGCGGTCCCTCCCGTGTGTTTTACTTC. It codes for CASSGPSRVFYF.

The chain joins TRBV6-5 to TRBJ1-1; the D is unclear. Deletions cut 6 bases from V and 0 bases from J, with 11 bases between. The CDR3 contains 14 residues. In germline, CDR1 is MNHEY, CDR2 SVGAGI. The CDR3 protein is CASSLRQVNTEAFF. CDR3 nucleotides: TGTGCCAGCAGCTTAAGACAAGTGAACACTGAAGCTTTCTTT.

In this sample, this clone turned up once. J is TRBJ1-2 and V is TRBV2; 8 bases are shared with TRBD1. Germline V lookup: CDR1 SNHLY, CDR2 FYNNEI. CDR3 length: 15 amino acids. The junction had 13 bases not matched to a gene; V was cut back by 9 bases and J by 4 bases. The CDR3 loop is CASQIGTGVIYGYTF. The CDR3 DNA is TGTGCCAGTCAAATAGGGACAGGAGTCATCTATGGCTACACCTTC.

The rearrangement joins TRBV4-3 to TRBJ2-7; 11 nucleotides line up with TRBD2. The V gene's germline CDR1 is LGHNA and CDR2 YSLEER. CDR3 length: 19 amino acids. V lost 4 bases, J lost 3 bases, and 17 bases stayed unmatched. CDR3 bases: TGCGCCAGCAGCCGGGGGACCGGGACTAGCGGAGGAGGAATCTACGAGCAGTACTTC. This gives the protein CASSRGTGTSGGGIYEQYF.

The chain employs TRBV28 and TRBJ2-3; D possibly corresponds to TRBD2 (5 bases). V was trimmed by 4 bases and J by 3 bases, leaving 14 bases between them. Germline V CDR1 and CDR2: MDHEN, SYDVKM. This CDR3 has 15 amino acids. The CDR3 here is CASSSNKLVTDTQYF. The CDR3 region has the DNA TGTGCCAGCAGTTCGAACAAACTAGTAACAGATACGCAGTATTTT.

This chain uses TRBV28 with TRBJ2-5; 11 nucleotides align to TRBD2. This CDR3 has 17 amino acids. The germline gives CDR1 MDHEN, CDR2 SYDVKM. Unmatched junction bases numbered 12, after V lost 6 bases and J lost 3 bases. The CDR3 is CASSPLKLAGAKETQYF. CDR3 in DNA: TGTGCCAGCAGCCCCCTTAAACTAGCGGGAGCGAAAGAGACCCAGTACTTC.